The sequence of this T cell receptor (beta chain) was determined in a study of read filtering for tumor transcriptome and immune sequencing. Study-wide context: Mean patient age was roughly 72 years, range roughly 45 to 80; 16 to 20 male, 14 to 15 female.

Molecular barcoded adaptors covering alpha/delta and beta/gamma chains were used on around 370 ng RNA. TCRdb reanalysed the reads using MiXCR and keeps one entry per CDR3 protein. The sample has about 50,000 distinct CDR3 sequences, around 19% seen once. CDR3 length equals 13 residues. Germline V CDR1 and CDR2: KGHSH, LQKENI. V was shortened by 8 bases and J by 0 bases, with 10 bases between the two germline ends. This clonotype was observed many times. This TCR was sampled from a donor aged 40 or older with multiple myeloma. The sample taken for sequencing was a population of CD138-negative cells sorted from bone marrow. The chain has TRBV18 and TRBJ2-5, with a weak D call TRBD1 (5 bases). The CDR3 protein is CASQRQYQETQYF. As DNA, the CDR3 is TGTGCCAGCCAAAGACAGTACCAAGAGACCCAGTACTTC.